A single sample is the source of the 5 T cell receptor beta chains below, sequenced in a study of T cell repertoires in cytomegalovirus infection. A single record per CDR3 protein comes from TCRdb applying MiXCR to the reads. The table includes around 490,000 distinct CDR3 sequences, 26% detected once. Sequenced input: PBMCs. These receptors originate from a human donor in good health (CMV status not recorded). Some clones in this sample may be carry-over from other donors' samples.

This clonotype showed up just a few times. The chain uses TRBV4-3 and TRBJ1-3; weak D call: TRBD1 (6 bases). The CDR3 is 16 amino acids. Germline V lookup: CDR1 LGHNA, CDR2 YSLEER. V was trimmed by 0 bases and J by 2 bases, leaving 11 bases between them. The CDR3 DNA follows: TGCGCCAGCAGCCAAGATCACAGGGATCCTGGAAACACCATATATTTT. Translated: CASSQDHRDPGNTIYF.

The gene calls are TRBV27 and TRBJ2-7; D is possibly TRBD1 (5 bases). The CDR3 is 14 residues long. Germline V gene data show CDR1 as MNHEY and CDR2 as SMNVEV (reference sequence). V was trimmed by 0 bases and J by 4 bases, leaving 10 bases between them. As DNA, the CDR3 is TGTGCCAGCAGTTTATCGGGGCCCAAATACGAGCAGTACTTC. Translating it yields CASSLSGPKYEQYF.

This chain uses TRBV7-2 with TRBJ2-5; D perhaps matches TRBD1 (6 bases). From germline, CDR1 is SGHTA and CDR2 FQGNSA. V dropped 5 bases and J dropped 4 bases, with 14 bases sitting between them. CDR3 length: 14 residues. The CDR3 nucleotides are TGTGCCAGCAGCCGACAGGCAGCCGGAGAGACCCAGTACTTC. Its protein is CASSRQAAGETQYF. The full variable domain, completed using reference TRBV7-2 and TRBJ2-5, is GAGVSQSPSNKVTEKGKDVELRCDPISGHTALYWYRQSLGQGLEFLIYFQGNSAPDKSGLPSDRFSAERTGGSVSTLTIQRTQQEDSAVYLCASSRQAAGETQYFGPGTRLLVL.

This clonotype was recorded a few times. The chain joins TRBV6-2 or TRBV6-3 to TRBJ2-7; maybe TRBD2 (5 bases). The germline V gene has CDR1 MNHEY and CDR2 SVGEGT. V lost 2 bases and J 8 bases, leaving 16 bases between the germline ends. The CDR3 has 14 residues. The CDR3 bases are TGTGCCAGCAGTTACGAGGGCACCCCTACTAAGCAGTACGTC. It specifies CASSYEGTPTKQYV.

V is TRBV12-3 or TRBV12-4 and J is TRBJ1-1, with D possibly being TRBD1 (5 bases). Trimming took off 5 bases at V and 0 bases at J, with 13 bases between the two ends. The CDR3 runs 15 residues. CDR3 in DNA: TGTGCCAGCAGTCCCGAGGGACTTATGAACACTGAAGCTTTCTTT. Its protein is CASSPEGLMNTEAFF.